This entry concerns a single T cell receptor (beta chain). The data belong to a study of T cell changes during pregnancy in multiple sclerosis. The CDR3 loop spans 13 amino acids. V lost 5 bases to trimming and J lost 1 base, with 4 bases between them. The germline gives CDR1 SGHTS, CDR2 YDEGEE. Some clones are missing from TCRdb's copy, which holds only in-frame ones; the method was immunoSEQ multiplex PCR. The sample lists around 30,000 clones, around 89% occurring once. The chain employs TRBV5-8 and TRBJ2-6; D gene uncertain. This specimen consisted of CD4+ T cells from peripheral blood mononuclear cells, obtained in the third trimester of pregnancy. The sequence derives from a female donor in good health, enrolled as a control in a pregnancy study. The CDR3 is CASRLSGANVLTF. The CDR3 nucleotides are TGTGCCAGCAGACTGTCTGGGGCCAACGTCCTGACTTTC.